The rows below give T cell receptor beta chains drawn from one sample of a study of T-cell reconstitution after alpha-beta-depleted transplantation in children. From the PCR reads, TCRdb called clonotypes with MiXCR, one entry per CDR3 protein. The data show 600,000 to 700,000 distinct CDR3 sequences, with over 15% seen just once and about 1.1% held by the top ten. Sequencing was performed on PBMCs from the stem cell graft donor, taken from the stem cell graft. The source is a human donor who donated a stem cell graft to a child with acute myeloid leukemia. The CDR3 runs from the conserved cysteine through the conserved F or W. A D gene is named only where the DNA matches it firmly. The size entry is marked missing in some rows and otherwise reads once, few, many or a size class.

j_call,clone_size,v_call,d_call,cdr3_aa,cdr3_nt
TRBJ1-1,many,TRBV12-3/TRBV12-4,.,CASSPVGDPIEAFF,TGTGCCAGCAGTCCGGTTGGGGACCCGATCGAAGCTTTCTTT
TRBJ1-4,.,TRBV7-8,TRBD1,CASSPVTGAFEKLFF,TGTGCCAGCAGCCCGGTGACAGGGGCCTTCGAAAAACTGTTTTTT
TRBJ1-2,many,TRBV20-1,.,CSGPGHIHGYTF,TGCAGTGGCCCGGGACATATCCATGGCTACACCTTC
TRBJ2-1,many,TRBV5-6,TRBD1,CASSGDSHNEQFF,TGTGCCAGCAGCGGGGACAGCCACAATGAGCAGTTCTTC
TRBJ2-3,many,TRBV15,.,CATSRDEYLSADTQYF,TGTGCCACCAGCAGAGATGAGTATTTGAGCGCAGATACGCAGTATTTT
TRBJ2-1,.,TRBV20-1,TRBD2,CSARDPLAGGMYNEQFF,TGCAGTGCTAGAGACCCACTAGCGGGGGGAATGTACAATGAGCAGTTCTTC
TRBJ1-4,.,TRBV5-1,TRBD1,CASSGTGIREKLFF,TGCGCCAGCAGCGGGACAGGGATTCGCGAAAAACTGTTTTTT
TRBJ2-1,.,TRBV27,TRBD2,CASSLSSGGGNEQFF,TGTGCCAGCAGTTTATCCAGCGGGGGGGGAAATGAGCAGTTCTTC
TRBJ1-2,.,TRBV4-3,.,CASSQESGVSNTGVSYGYTF,TGCGCCAGCAGCCAAGAATCGGGAGTTAGTAACACGGGGGTCTCATATGGCTACACCTTC
TRBJ2-3,.,TRBV20-1,.,CSARELDSENTDTQYF,TGCAGTGCTAGGGAGCTGGACTCGGAAAACACAGATACGCAGTATTTT
TRBJ2-1,many,TRBV7-2,.,CASSPGLTYNEQFF,TGTGCCAGCAGCCCGGGACTCACCTACAATGAGCAGTTCTTC
TRBJ2-7,.,TRBV20-1,TRBD2,CSLISGGSYEQYF,TGCAGTTTGATTAGCGGGGGGTCCTACGAGCAGTACTTC
TRBJ1-2,.,TRBV29-1,.,CHTEGRAGYTF,TGCCATACCGAGGGCAGGGCTGGCTACACCTTC
TRBJ2-7,.,TRBV12-3/TRBV12-4,.,CASSFEGHNYEQYF,TGTGCCAGCAGTTTCGAGGGACACAACTACGAGCAGTACTTC
TRBJ2-2,few,TRBV27,.,CASSFGGSTGELFF,TGTGCCAGCAGTTTCGGCGGCTCCACCGGGGAGCTGTTTTTT
TRBJ2-3,few,TRBV18,TRBD1,CASSPPRQGASTDTQYF,TGTGCCAGCTCACCACCGAGACAGGGAGCTAGCACAGATACGCAGTATTTT
TRBJ1-2,.,TRBV4-3,.,CASSQERQAGNGYTF,TGCGCCAGCAGCCAAGAACGACAAGCTGGGAATGGCTACACCTTC
TRBJ2-7,.,TRBV7-3,.,CASSGGREGTYEQYF,TGTGCCAGCAGCGGGGGGCGAGAGGGTACCTACGAGCAGTACTTC
TRBJ1-1,many,TRBV20-1,.,CSASIGGYEAFF,TGCAGTGCTAGTATCGGGGGGTACGAAGCTTTCTTT
TRBJ1-5,many,TRBV6-5,TRBD1,CASSYGTDGNQPQHF,TGTGCCAGCAGTTACGGGACAGATGGCAATCAGCCCCAGCATTTT
TRBJ1-5,many,TRBV20-1,.,CSAKRTAGPDQPQHF,TGCAGTGCTAAACGGACAGCCGGTCCGGATCAGCCCCAGCATTTT
TRBJ1-6,many,TRBV20-1,.,CSARGGSRGSGTNSPLHF,TGCAGTGCTAGAGGGGGGTCACGGGGTAGTGGGACCAATTCACCCCTCCACTTT
TRBJ2-1,.,TRBV7-2,.,CASSLNFASRDEQFF,TGTGCCAGCAGCTTAAATTTCGCTAGCCGGGATGAGCAGTTCTTC
TRBJ2-1,few,TRBV7-2,TRBD1,CASSLVGQGALDEQFF,TGTGCCAGCAGCTTAGTGGGACAGGGGGCGTTGGATGAGCAGTTCTTC
TRBJ1-5,many,TRBV27,.,CASSPIGDDNQPQHF,TGTGCCAGCAGTCCTATTGGGGATGACAATCAGCCCCAGCATTTT
TRBJ1-6,many,TRBV20-1,.,CSAREPGRDYSPLHF,TGCAGTGCTAGAGAACCGGGACGGGACTATTCACCCCTCCACTTT
TRBJ2-7,many,TRBV5-5,TRBD1,CASSWTGPAEQYF,TGTGCCAGCAGCTGGACAGGGCCGGCCGAGCAGTACTTC
TRBJ1-1,many,TRBV10-3,.,CAISESIVDIRGMNTEAFF,TGTGCCATCAGTGAGTCGATCGTTGATATCAGGGGTATGAACACTGAAGCTTTCTTT
TRBJ1-2,many,TRBV7-2,TRBD1,CASSLAFRQGAVGYTF,TGTGCCAGCAGCTTAGCCTTCAGACAGGGGGCGGTTGGCTACACCTTC
TRBJ2-5,.,TRBV7-2,TRBD2,CASSLQGGGVKTQYF,TGTGCCAGCAGCTTACAAGGCGGGGGGGTGAAGACCCAGTACTTC
TRBJ1-1,many,TRBV20-1,.,CSARDAGLNTEAFF,TGCAGTGCCCGAGACGCAGGGTTGAACACTGAAGCTTTCTTT
TRBJ2-3,.,TRBV11-3,TRBD2,CASSSIAGSTDTQYF,TGTGCCAGCAGCTCTATAGCGGGGAGCACAGATACGCAGTATTTT
TRBJ1-1,many,TRBV20-1,.,CSASGTSNTEAFF,TGCAGTGCTAGCGGGACCTCTAACACTGAAGCTTTCTTT
TRBJ2-5,few,TRBV14,.,CASSRRDHSGTQYF,TGTGCCAGCAGCCGTCGAGACCACTCGGGGACCCAGTACTTC
TRBJ2-3,many,TRBV20-1,TRBD2,CSVGGGDTDTQYF,TGCAGTGTTGGCGGGGGAGACACAGATACGCAGTATTTT
TRBJ2-5,once,TRBV11-2,.,CASSPRGLPKETQYF,TGTGCCAGCAGCCCCAGGGGACTTCCAAAAGAGACCCAGTACTTC
TRBJ2-5,.,TRBV20-1,.,CSARVPGTTQETQYF,TGCAGTGCTAGAGTTCCCGGGACGACGCAAGAGACCCAGTACTTC
TRBJ2-5,many,TRBV20-1,.,CSASRVSQETQYF,TGCAGTGCTAGCAGGGTATCCCAAGAGACCCAGTACTTC
TRBJ2-3,.,TRBV7-2,.,CASSLGGDKGYF,TGTGCCAGCAGTTTAGGAGGGGATAAGGGATATTTT
TRBJ1-5,many,TRBV11-2,.,CASSRESNQPQHF,TGTGCCAGCAGTAGGGAGAGCAATCAGCCCCAGCATTTT
TRBJ2-1,.,TRBV20-1,.,CSAPSSTYGGNEQFF,TGCAGTGCTCCTAGCAGTACCTATGGTGGCAATGAGCAGTTCTTC
TRBJ2-1,.,TRBV20-1,TRBD2,CCAYAAATSGGHGNEQFF,TGCTGTGCTTACGCCGCCGCGACTAGCGGGGGGCATGGGAATGAGCAGTTCTTC
TRBJ1-1,few,TRBV29-1,TRBD1,CSVETSGQGRTEAFF,TGCAGCGTTGAAACCTCGGGACAGGGAAGGACTGAAGCTTTCTTT
TRBJ2-7,many,TRBV12-3/TRBV12-4,.,CASSWGEEQYF,TGTGCCAGCAGTTGGGGTGAGGAGCAGTACTTC
TRBJ1-5,.,TRBV20-1,.,CSARANSNQPQHF,TGCAGTGCTAGAGCTAACAGCAATCAGCCCCAGCATTTT
TRBJ2-5,few,TRBV25-1,.,CASSDHGTRDEETQYF,TGTGCCAGCAGTGATCACGGGACCCGGGATGAGGAGACCCAGTACTTC
TRBJ1-5,.,TRBV20-1,TRBD1,CCAGGTAPISSNQPQHF,TGCTGTGCTGGGGGGACAGCCCCCATATCGAGCAATCAGCCCCAGCATTTT
TRBJ1-3,.,TRBV6-5,.,CASSYSVQGFSGNTIYF,TGTGCCAGCAGTTACTCGGTCCAGGGTTTCTCTGGAAACACCATATATTTT
TRBJ2-7,many,TRBV25-1,.,CASSPRDGSYEQYF,TGTGCCAGCAGCCCCCGGGACGGATCCTACGAGCAGTACTTC
TRBJ2-5,few,TRBV7-9,.,CASSPGVRVDQYF,TGTGCCAGCAGCCCAGGGGTCAGGGTGGACCAGTACTTC
TRBJ1-4,few,TRBV20-1,TRBD1,CSAPGQGRKKLFF,TGCAGTGCTCCGGGACAGGGCCGTAAAAAACTGTTTTTT
TRBJ1-1,many,TRBV29-1,.,CSVETTLNTEAFF,TGCAGCGTTGAAACGACCCTGAACACTGAAGCTTTCTTT
TRBJ2-2,few,TRBV20-1,TRBD2,CSARTSGAYTGELFF,TGCAGTGCGAGGACTAGCGGGGCCTACACCGGGGAGCTGTTTTTT
TRBJ1-2,many,TRBV20-1,TRBD1,CSASAGPLTGSGYTF,TGCAGTGCTAGCGCGGGGCCTTTGACAGGGTCGGGCTACACCTTC
TRBJ2-3,many,TRBV29-1,TRBD2,CSVGISGDTDTQYF,TGCAGCGTTGGTATTAGCGGGGACACAGATACGCAGTATTTT
TRBJ2-7,many,TRBV9,TRBD1,CASSAGQGNEQYF,TGTGCCAGCAGCGCCGGACAGGGTAACGAGCAGTACTTC